The entry that follows covers one TCR beta chain sequence. This entry belongs to a study of CD8+ T cells in alopecia areata. Whole-study context: Those treated were given oral tofacitinib at 5 to 10 mg twice daily.

Following extraction, RNA underwent reverse transcription to cDNA, which served as the sequencing template. Produced via immunoSEQ multiplex PCR; TCRdb's table is partial and in-frame only. The sample includes 100,000 to 150,000 clones, 60% to 65% of them seen just once. Documented treatment: oral pan-JAK inhibitor, 5-10 mg twice daily. The researchers isolated CD4+ and CD8+ T cells from PBMCs by sorting. Trimming took off 7 bases at V and 0 bases at J, with 12 bases between the two ends. This CDR3 comprises 13 residues. The germline gives CDR1 SQVTM, CDR2 ANQGSEA. The TCR comes from a human donor with alopecia areata. This material consisted of CD4+ T cells sorted from blood, taken at week 4, from a patient treated with tofacitinib. J is TRBJ1-1 and V is TRBV29-1; D may be TRBD1 (5 bases). CDR3 region: CSATGTVNTEAFF. CDR3 bases: TGCAGCGCTACCGGGACGGTGAACACTGAAGCTTTCTTT.